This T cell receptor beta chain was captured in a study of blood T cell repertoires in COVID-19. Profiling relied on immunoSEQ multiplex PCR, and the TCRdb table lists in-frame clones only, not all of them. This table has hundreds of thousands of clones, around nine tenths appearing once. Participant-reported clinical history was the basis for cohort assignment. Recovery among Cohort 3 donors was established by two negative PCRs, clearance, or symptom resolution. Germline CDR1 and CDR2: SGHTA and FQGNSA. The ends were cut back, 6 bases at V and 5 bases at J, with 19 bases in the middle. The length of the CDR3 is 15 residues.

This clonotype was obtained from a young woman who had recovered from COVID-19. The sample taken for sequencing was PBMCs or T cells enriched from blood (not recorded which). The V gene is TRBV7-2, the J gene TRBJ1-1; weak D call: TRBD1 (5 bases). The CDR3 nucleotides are TGTGCCAGCAGTGAGAGCGGGGGTATTAAAACTGAAGCTTTCTTT. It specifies CASSESGGIKTEAFF.